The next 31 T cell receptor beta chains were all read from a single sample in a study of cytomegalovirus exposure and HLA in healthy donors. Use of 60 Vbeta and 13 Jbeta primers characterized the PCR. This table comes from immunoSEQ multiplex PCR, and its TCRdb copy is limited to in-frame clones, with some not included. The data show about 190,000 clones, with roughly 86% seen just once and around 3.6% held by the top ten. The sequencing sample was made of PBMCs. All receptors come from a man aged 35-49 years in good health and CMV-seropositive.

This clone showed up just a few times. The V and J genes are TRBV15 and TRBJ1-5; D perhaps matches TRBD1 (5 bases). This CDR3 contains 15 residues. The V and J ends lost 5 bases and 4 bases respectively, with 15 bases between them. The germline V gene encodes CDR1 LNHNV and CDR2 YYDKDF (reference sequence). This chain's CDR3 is CATSLSGHRNQPQHF. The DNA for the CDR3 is TGTGCCACCAGCCTCTCCGGACATCGGAATCAGCCCCAGCATTTT. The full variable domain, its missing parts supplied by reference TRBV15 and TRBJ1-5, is DAMVIQNPRYQVTQFGKPVTLSCSQTLNHNVMYWYQQKSSQAPKLLFHYYDKDFNNEADTPDNFQSRRPNTSFCFLDIRSPGLGDTAMYLCATSLSGHRNQPQHFGDGTRLSIL.

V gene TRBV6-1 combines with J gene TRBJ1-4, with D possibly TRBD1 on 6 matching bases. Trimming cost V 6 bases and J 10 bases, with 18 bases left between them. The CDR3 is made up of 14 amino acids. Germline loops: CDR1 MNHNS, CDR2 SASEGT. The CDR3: CASSRGPRHGKLFF. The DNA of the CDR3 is TGTGCCAGCAGCAGGGGACCTCGCCACGGAAAACTGTTTTTT.

CDR3 sequence: CASSQFRDSRGNQPQHF. CDR3 sequence (DNA): TGTGCCAGCAGTCAGTTCAGGGACTCAAGGGGCAATCAGCCCCAGCATTTT. This sequence joins TRBV27 and TRBJ1-5; tentatively, D is TRBD1 (5 bases). The CDR3 is made up of 17 amino acids. V was pared by 5 bases and J by 2 bases, with 19 bases between. Germline V gene data show CDR1 as MNHEY and CDR2 as SMNVEV (reference sequence).

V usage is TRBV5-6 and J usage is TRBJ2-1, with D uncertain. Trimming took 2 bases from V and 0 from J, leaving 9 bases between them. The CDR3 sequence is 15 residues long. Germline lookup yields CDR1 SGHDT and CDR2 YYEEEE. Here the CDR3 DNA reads TGTGCCAGCAGCTTTAGTGTAAGCTCCTACAATGAGCAGTTCTTC. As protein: CASSFSVSSYNEQFF. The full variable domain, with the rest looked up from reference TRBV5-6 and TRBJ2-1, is DAGVTQSPTHLIKTRGQQVTLRCSPKSGHDTVSWYQQALGQGPQFIFQYYEEEERQRGNFPDRFSGHQFPNYSSELNVNALLLGDSALYLCASSFSVSSYNEQFFGPGTRLTVL.

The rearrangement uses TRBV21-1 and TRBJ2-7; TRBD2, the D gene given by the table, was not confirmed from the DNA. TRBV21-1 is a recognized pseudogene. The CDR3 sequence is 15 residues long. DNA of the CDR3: TGTGCCAGCAGCAAAATGGCGGGAGGGCCCTACGAGCAGTACTTC. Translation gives CASSKMAGGPYEQYF.

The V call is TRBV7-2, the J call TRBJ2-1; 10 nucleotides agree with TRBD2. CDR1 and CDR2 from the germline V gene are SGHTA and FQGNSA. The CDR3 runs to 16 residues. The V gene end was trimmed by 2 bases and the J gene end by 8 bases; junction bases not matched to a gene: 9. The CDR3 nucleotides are TGTGCCAGCAGCTTAAGTTGGCCTAGCGGGAGTTATGAGCAGTTCTTC. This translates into CASSLSWPSGSYEQFF.

For the CDR3, the DNA is TGTGCCAGCAGCCAAGAAGGCAGGACGAACACCGGGGAGCTGTTTTTT. Amino acid sequence: CASSQEGRTNTGELFF. This chain uses TRBV4-2 with TRBJ2-2; D remains ambiguous. Germline loops: CDR1 LGHNA, CDR2 YNFKEQ. V was pared by 0 bases and J by 0 bases, with 8 bases between. This CDR3 comprises 16 residues.

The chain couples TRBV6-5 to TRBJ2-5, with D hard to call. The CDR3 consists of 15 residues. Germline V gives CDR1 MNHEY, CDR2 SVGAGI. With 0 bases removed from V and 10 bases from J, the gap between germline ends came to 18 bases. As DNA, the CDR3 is TGTGCCAGCAGTTACTCGAGAGATCCATTCCGAGGCCAGTACTTC. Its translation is CASSYSRDPFRGQYF.

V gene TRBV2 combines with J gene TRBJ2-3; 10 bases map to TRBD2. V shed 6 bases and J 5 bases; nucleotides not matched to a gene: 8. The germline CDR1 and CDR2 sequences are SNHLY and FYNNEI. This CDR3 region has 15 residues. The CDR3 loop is CASSDPSGGKDTQYF. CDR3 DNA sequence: TGTGCCAGCAGCGACCCTAGCGGGGGAAAAGATACGCAGTATTTT.

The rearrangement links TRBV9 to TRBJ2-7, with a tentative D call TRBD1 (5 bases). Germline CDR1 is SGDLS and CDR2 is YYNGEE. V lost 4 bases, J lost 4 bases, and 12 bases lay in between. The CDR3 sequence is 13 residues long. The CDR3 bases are TGTGCCAGCAGCTTAGACAGCCCGTACGAGCAGTACTTC. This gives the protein CASSLDSPYEQYF.

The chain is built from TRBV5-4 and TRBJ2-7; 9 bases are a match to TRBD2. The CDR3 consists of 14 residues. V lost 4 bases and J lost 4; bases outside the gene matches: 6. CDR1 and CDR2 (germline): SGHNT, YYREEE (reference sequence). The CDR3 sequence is CASSGGLARYEQYF. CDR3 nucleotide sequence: TGTGCCAGCAGCGGAGGACTAGCGAGATACGAGCAGTACTTC.

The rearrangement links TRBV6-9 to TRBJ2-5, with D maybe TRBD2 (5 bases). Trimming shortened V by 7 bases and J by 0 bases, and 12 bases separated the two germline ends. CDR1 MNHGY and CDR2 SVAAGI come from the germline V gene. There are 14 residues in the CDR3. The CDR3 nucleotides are TGTGCCAGCATTCTAGCAGCGTACCAAGAGACCCAGTACTTC. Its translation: CASILAAYQETQYF.

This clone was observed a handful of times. CDR3 sequence reads: CATSRGQTYTEAFF. DNA for the CDR3: TGTGCCACCAGCAGAGGCCAGACTTACACTGAAGCTTTCTTT. The gene calls are TRBV15 and TRBJ1-1; D is unresolved. In germline, CDR1 is LNHNV, CDR2 YYDKDF (reference sequence). The CDR3 runs to 14 residues. V gave up 1 base and J gave up 3 bases, with 9 bases separating them.

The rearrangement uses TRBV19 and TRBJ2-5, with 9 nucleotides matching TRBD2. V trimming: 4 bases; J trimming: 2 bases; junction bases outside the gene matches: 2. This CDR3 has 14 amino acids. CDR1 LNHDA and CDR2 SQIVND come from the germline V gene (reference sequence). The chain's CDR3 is CASSTSGGQETQYF. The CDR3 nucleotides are TGTGCCAGTAGTACCAGCGGGGGGCAAGAGACCCAGTACTTC.

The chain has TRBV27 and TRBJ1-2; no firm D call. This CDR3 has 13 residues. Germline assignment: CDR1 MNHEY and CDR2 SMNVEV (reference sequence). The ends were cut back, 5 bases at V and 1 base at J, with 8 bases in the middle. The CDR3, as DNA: TGTGCCAGCAGTGGTACAGATAACTATGGCTACACCTTC. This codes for CASSGTDNYGYTF.

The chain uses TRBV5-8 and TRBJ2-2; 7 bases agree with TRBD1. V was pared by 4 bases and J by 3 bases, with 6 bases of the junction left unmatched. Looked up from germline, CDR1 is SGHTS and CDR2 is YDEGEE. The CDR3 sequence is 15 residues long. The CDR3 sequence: CASSRQGADTGELFF. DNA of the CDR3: TGTGCCAGCAGCCGACAGGGAGCGGACACCGGGGAGCTGTTTTTT.

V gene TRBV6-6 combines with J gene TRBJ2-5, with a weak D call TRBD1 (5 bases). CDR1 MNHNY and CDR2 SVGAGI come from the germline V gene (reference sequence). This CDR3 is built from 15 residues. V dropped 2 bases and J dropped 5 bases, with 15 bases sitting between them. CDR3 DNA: TGTGCCAGCAGTTACGGCAGTAGGGGTCGGGAGACCCAGTACTTC. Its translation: CASSYGSRGRETQYF.

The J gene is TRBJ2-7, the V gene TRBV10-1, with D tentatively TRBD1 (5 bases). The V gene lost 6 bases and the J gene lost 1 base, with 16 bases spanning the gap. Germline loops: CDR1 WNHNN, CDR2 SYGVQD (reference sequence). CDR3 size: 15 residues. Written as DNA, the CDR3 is TGCGCCAGCAGCCCCGCCGACAGCCTATCCTACGAGCAGTACTTC. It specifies CASSPADSLSYEQYF.

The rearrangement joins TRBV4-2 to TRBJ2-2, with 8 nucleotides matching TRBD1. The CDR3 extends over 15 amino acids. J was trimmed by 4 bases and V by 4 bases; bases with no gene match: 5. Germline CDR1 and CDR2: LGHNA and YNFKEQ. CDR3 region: CASSPQGAVTGELFF. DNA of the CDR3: TGTGCCAGCAGCCCCCAGGGGGCGGTCACCGGGGAGCTGTTTTTT.

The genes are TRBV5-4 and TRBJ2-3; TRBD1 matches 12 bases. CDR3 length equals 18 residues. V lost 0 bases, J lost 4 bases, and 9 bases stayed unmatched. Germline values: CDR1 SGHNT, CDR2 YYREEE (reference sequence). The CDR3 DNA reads TGTGCCAGCAGCTTGGGGGGTCCGGGACAGGGGGCTTCAGATACGCAGTATTTT. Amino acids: CASSLGGPGQGASDTQYF.

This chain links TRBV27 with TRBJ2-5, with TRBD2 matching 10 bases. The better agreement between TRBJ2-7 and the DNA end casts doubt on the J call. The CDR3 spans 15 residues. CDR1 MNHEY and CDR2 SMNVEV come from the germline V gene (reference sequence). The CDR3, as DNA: TGTGCCAGCAGCTCTAGCGGGAGATTCGCCTACGAGCAGTACTTC. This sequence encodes CASSSSGRFAYEQYF.

This CDR3 reads CASSLGTGAWETQYF. In DNA form, the CDR3 reads TGTGCCAGCAGCTTAGGGACAGGGGCTTGGGAGACCCAGTACTTC. The genes are TRBV7-9 and TRBJ2-5, with 9 bases fitting TRBD1. In germline, CDR1 is SEHNR, CDR2 FQNEAQ (reference sequence). This CDR3 is 15 amino acids long. The ends lost 1 base at V and 5 bases at J; junction bases unmatched: 5.

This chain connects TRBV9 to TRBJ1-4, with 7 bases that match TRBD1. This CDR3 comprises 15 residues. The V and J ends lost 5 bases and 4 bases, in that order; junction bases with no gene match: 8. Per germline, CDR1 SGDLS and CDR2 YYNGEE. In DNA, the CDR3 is TGTGCCAGCAGTTTTGGACAGGCTAATAATGAAAAACTGTTTTTT. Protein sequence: CASSFGQANNEKLFF.

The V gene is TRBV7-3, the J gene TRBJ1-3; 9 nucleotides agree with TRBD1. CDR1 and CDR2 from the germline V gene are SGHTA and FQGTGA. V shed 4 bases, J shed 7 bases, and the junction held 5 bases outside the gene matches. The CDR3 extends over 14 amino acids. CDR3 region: CASSSGQGPNTIYF. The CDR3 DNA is TGTGCCAGCAGCTCGGGACAGGGACCGAACACCATATATTTT.

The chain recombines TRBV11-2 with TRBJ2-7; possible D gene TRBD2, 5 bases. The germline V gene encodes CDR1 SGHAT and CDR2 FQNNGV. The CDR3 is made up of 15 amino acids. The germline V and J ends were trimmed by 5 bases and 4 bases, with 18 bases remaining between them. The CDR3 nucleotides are TGTGCCAGCAGCCCATCGAGCCTAGCAGGTTACGAGCAGTACTTC. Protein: CASSPSSLAGYEQYF.

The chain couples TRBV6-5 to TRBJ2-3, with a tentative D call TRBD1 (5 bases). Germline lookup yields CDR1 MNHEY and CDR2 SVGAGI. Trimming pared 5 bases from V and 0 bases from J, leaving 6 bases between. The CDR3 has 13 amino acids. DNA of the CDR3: TGTGCCAGCAGTAGGGGCAGCACAGATACGCAGTATTTT. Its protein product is CASSRGSTDTQYF.

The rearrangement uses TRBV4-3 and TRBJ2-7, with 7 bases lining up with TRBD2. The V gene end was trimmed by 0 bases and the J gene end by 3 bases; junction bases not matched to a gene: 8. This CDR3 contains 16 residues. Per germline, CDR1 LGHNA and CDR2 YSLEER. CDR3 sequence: CASSQELGLLLYEQYF. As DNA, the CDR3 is TGCGCCAGCAGCCAAGAGCTGGGACTACTGCTCTACGAGCAGTACTTC.

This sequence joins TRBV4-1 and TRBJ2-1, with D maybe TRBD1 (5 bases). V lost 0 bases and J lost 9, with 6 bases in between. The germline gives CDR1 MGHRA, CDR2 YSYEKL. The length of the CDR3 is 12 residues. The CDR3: CASSQDRGEQFF. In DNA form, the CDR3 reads TGCGCCAGCAGCCAAGATAGGGGTGAGCAGTTCTTC.

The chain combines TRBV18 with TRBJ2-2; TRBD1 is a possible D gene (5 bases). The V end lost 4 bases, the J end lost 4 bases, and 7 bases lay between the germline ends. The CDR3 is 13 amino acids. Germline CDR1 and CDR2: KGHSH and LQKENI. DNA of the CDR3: TGTGCCAGCTCACGACAGCCCACCGGGGAGCTGTTTTTT. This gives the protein CASSRQPTGELFF.

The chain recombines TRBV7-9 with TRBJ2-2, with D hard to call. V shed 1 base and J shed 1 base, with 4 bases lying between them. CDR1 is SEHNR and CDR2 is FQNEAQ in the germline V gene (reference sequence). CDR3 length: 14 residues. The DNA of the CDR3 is TGTGCCAGCAGCTTAGTAGTGAACACCGGGGAGCTGTTTTTT. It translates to CASSLVVNTGELFF.

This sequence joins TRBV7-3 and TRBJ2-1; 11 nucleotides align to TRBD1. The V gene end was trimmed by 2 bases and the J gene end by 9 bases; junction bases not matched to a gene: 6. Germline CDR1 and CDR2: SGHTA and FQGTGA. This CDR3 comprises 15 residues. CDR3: CASSLGGTGGSEQFF. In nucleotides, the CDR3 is TGTGCCAGCAGCTTAGGCGGGACAGGGGGTAGTGAGCAGTTCTTC.